The 16 T cell receptor beta chains listed next were all sequenced from one sample in a study of shared clonotypes between healthy human individuals (dated by TCRdb to the early 2020s). Libraries were built with the immunoSEQ multiplex PCR assay. TCRdb re-hosts the immuneACCESS table, in-frame sequences only. Its copies lack some clones; in the studies checked, an unresolved V gene accounts for under half of them, and the cause for the rest is not known. In this sample the table shows fewer than 400,000 clones, over 65% of which occur a single time. In total, the top ten clones hold around a tenth of the sample. The sample comprised memory CD4+ T cells sorted from blood. Sample cell subset or site, as interpreted from the label and publication: CD45RA-negative fraction. The receptors shown here come from a man younger than 45 in good health.

CDR3 in amino acids: CASSERENHNYGYTF. CDR3 bases: TGTGCCAGCAGTGAAAGAGAGAACCACAACTATGGCTACACCTTC. This rearrangement joins TRBV6-1 to TRBJ1-2, with no clear D. V was clipped by 2 bases and J by 2 bases, with 12 bases between them. This CDR3 region has 15 residues. Germline CDR1 MNHNS, CDR2 SASEGT.

The rearrangement uses TRBV5-1 and TRBJ2-1; TRBD2 matches 8 bases. V shed 3 bases, J shed 8 bases, and the junction held 10 bases outside the gene matches. This CDR3 is 15 amino acids long. The V gene's germline CDR1 is SGHRS and CDR2 YFSETQ. Here the CDR3 reads CASSSLSGSLYEQFF. As DNA, the CDR3 is TGCGCCAGCAGCTCCCTGAGCGGGAGCCTATATGAGCAGTTCTTC.

V is TRBV11-3 and J is TRBJ2-1, with D perhaps TRBD2 (6 bases). Trimming left V 0 bases short and J 12 bases short, with 12 bases between. The CDR3 totals 13 residues. Per the germline V gene, CDR1 is SGHNT and CDR2 is YENEEA. The CDR3 protein is CASSLDFAGRQFF. CDR3 DNA: TGTGCCAGCAGCTTAGATTTTGCGGGAAGGCAGTTCTTC.

This chain uses TRBV29-1 with TRBJ2-3, with no clear D. The CDR3 consists of 12 residues. The V gene's germline CDR1 is SQVTM and CDR2 ANQGSEA. V lost 4 bases, J lost 5 bases, and 10 bases lay in between. The CDR3 DNA follows: TGCAGCGTTGGAGAGTTAGGAGATACGCAGTATTTT. The encoded protein is CSVGELGDTQYF.

In this sample, this clone turned up many times. CDR3 loop: CASSVTPGGEQFF. CDR3 nucleotide sequence: TGTGCCAGCAGCGTAACCCCAGGAGGTGAGCAGTTCTTC. The chain recombines TRBV9 with TRBJ2-1; D is perhaps TRBD2 (5 bases). Germline lookup yields CDR1 SGDLS and CDR2 YYNGEE. V was trimmed by 1 base and J by 9 bases, leaving 11 bases between them. CDR3 length: 13 residues. Full variable domain (remainder filled in from reference TRBV9 and TRBJ2-1): DSGVTQTPKHLITATGQRVTLRCSPRSGDLSVYWYQQSLDQGLQFLIQYYNGEERAKGNILERFSAQQFPDLHSELNLSSLELGDSALYFCASSVTPGGEQFFGPGTRLTVL.

The V and J genes are TRBV2 and TRBJ2-7; D call uncertain. V gave up 4 bases and J gave up 0 bases, with 7 bases separating them. Germline CDR1 SNHLY, CDR2 FYNNEI. The CDR3 is 13 amino acids. CDR3 nucleotides: TGTGCCAGCAGTGCTGCCTTCTCCTACGAGCAGTACTTC. It yields the protein CASSAAFSYEQYF.

As regards this clone: The same CDR3 can be traced to other DNA sequences in this sample. The V call is TRBV11-3, the J call TRBJ1-1; 9 bases are shared with TRBD1. The ends lost 4 bases at V and 1 base at J; junction bases unmatched: 1. The CDR3 spans 14 residues. Per germline, CDR1 SGHNT and CDR2 YENEEA. CDR3 in amino acids: CASSSGQGNTEAFF. In nucleotides, the CDR3 is TGTGCCAGCAGCTCGGGACAGGGGAACACTGAAGCTTTCTTT.

The chain links TRBV5-1 to TRBJ2-7, with D unresolved. In germline, CDR1 is SGHRS, CDR2 YFSETQ. The CDR3 runs to 13 residues. V was clipped by 4 bases and J by 2 bases, with 10 bases between them. CDR3 loop: CASSQTETYEQYF. As DNA, the CDR3 is TGCGCCAGCAGCCAGACTGAAACCTACGAGCAGTACTTC.

This rearrangement joins TRBV10-3 to TRBJ1-2; 8 nucleotides line up with TRBD1. The length of the CDR3 is 15 residues. V was pared by 0 bases and J by 7 bases, with 7 bases of the junction left unmatched. Per germline, CDR1 ENHRY and CDR2 SYGVKD. The CDR3 loop reads CAISESEDRVAGYTF. The CDR3 bases are TGTGCCATCAGTGAGTCTGAGGACAGGGTGGCTGGCTACACCTTC.

V is TRBV30 and J is TRBJ2-3; 10 bases map to TRBD1. The germline gives CDR1 GTSNPN, CDR2 SVGIG (reference sequence). V shed 1 base, J shed 5 bases, and the junction held 6 bases outside the gene matches. This CDR3 region has 15 residues. The CDR3 region has the DNA TGTGCCTGGAGTGCTAACCGGGACAGGGGAGATACGCAGTATTTT. As protein: CAWSANRDRGDTQYF.

This clone was counted many times. The sample holds other DNA sequences that translate to the same CDR3. This chain joins TRBV2 and TRBJ2-5, with 7 bases matching TRBD2. The CDR3 has 12 residues. CDR1 and CDR2 (germline): SNHLY, FYNNEI. V lost 8 bases to trimming and J lost 5 bases; unmatched junction nucleotides: 5. CDR3 amino acids: CASGTTQETQYF. CDR3 in DNA: TGTGCCAGCGGGACTACCCAGGAGACCCAGTACTTC.

The chain couples TRBV30 to TRBJ2-7; D tentatively fits TRBD1 or TRBD2 (6 bases each). V dropped 8 bases and J dropped 7 bases, with 36 bases sitting between them. The CDR3 is 18 residues long. Germline values: CDR1 GTSNPN, CDR2 SVGIG (reference sequence). CDR3 in DNA: TGTGCCCGCCGGCACATTAGGGGGGTGATGGCCGTAAAACGGGAGCAGTACTTC. This translates into CARRHIRGVMAVKREQYF.

The chain is built from TRBV6-5 and TRBJ2-3; possibly TRBD2 for D (5 bases). V lost 6 bases to trimming and J lost 1 base, with 14 bases between them. CDR1 is MNHEY and CDR2 is SVGAGI in the germline V gene. This CDR3 contains 15 residues. The CDR3 DNA is TGTGCCAGCAGGACCCTAGCTGAGCGCACAGATACGCAGTATTTT. Translation: CASRTLAERTDTQYF.

This clone has only a few counts. The chain carries TRBV25-1 and TRBJ1-3, with D unresolved. The ends were cut back, 4 bases at V and 0 bases at J, with 10 bases in the middle. Per the germline V gene, CDR1 is MGHDK and CDR2 is SYGVNS. The CDR3 totals 15 residues. The CDR3 here is CASSAGESSGNTIYF. DNA for the CDR3: TGTGCCAGCAGTGCGGGCGAGAGCTCTGGAAACACCATATATTTT.

This rearrangement joins TRBV5-6 to TRBJ2-7; 9 bases align to TRBD1. The J segment lost 6 bases and the V segment lost 7 bases, leaving 8 bases of the junction unmatched. Germline V gene sequence: CDR1 SGHDT, CDR2 YYEEEE. The CDR3 is made up of 13 amino acids. DNA for the CDR3: TGTGCCAGCCAGGCGACAGGGGGGCTCGAGCAGTACTTC. Residues: CASQATGGLEQYF. Full variable domain (outside the CDR3, taken from reference TRBV5-6 and TRBJ2-7): DAGVTQSPTHLIKTRGQQVTLRCSPKSGHDTVSWYQQALGQGPQFIFQYYEEEERQRGNFPDRFSGHQFPNYSSELNVNALLLGDSALYLCASQATGGLEQYFGPGTRLTVT.

This clone turned up a few times. V usage is TRBV27 and J usage is TRBJ2-7; maybe TRBD2 (6 bases). CDR3 length: 15 amino acids. The V and J ends lost 2 bases and 1 base respectively, with 12 bases between them. Per the germline V gene, CDR1 is MNHEY and CDR2 is SMNVEV (reference sequence). The CDR3 loop is CASSLKRATSYEQYF. CDR3 in DNA: TGTGCCAGCAGTTTAAAGCGGGCCACGTCCTACGAGCAGTACTTC.